The next 23 T cell receptor gamma chains were all read from a single sample in a study of gamma-delta chains in newborns, infants, children. TCRdb re-identified clones in the reads via CATT. The table has around 180 gamma-chain clones, 90% to 95% seen once; the top ten hold roughly 12%. The specimen was blood, collected at baseline. These receptors were taken from a child who was a newborn, infant or young child, either healthy, febrile or measles-vaccinated (not recorded which). This table probably holds off-target reads from a library built for another chain.

No call exists for the J gene, whereas the V gene is TRGV9. The CDR3 is made up of 16 amino acids. CDR1 is GITISATS and CDR2 is ISYDGTV in the germline V gene (reference sequence). CDR3 sequence reads: CACDTVGDTLTAQLFF. Written as DNA, the CDR3 is TGTGCCTGTGACACCGTGGGGGATACTTTGACAGCACAACTCTTCTTT.

A word on this clone: No DNA is shown, since the ends of the CDR3 on it are uncertain; the CDR3 is the one TCRdb lists. The V gene is listed as TRGV9; no J gene was called. Germline V gives CDR1 GITISATS, CDR2 ISYDGTV (reference sequence). The CDR3 length is 27 residues, termini included. CDR3 in amino acids: CACDTGSWGTISWDTRQMFFGTGIKLF.

A remark on this clone: Because the CDR3's place on the DNA is in doubt, the DNA is left out and the CDR3 is given as listed by TCRdb. The V gene is listed as TRGV9; no J gene was called. The CDR3 is 25 amino acids long, termini counted. In germline, CDR1 is GITISATS, CDR2 ISYDGTV (reference sequence). The CDR3 loop reads CACDTGDQSSWDTRQMFFGTGIKLF.

The table lists this clone with a count of one. The limits of the CDR3 on the DNA are not certain, so only TCRdb's listed CDR3 is given. The CDR3 is CACVKVSSGGWDTRQMFFGTGIKLF. The J gene was not called, though the V gene is TRGV9. Germline V gene data show CDR1 as GITISATS and CDR2 as ISYDGTV (reference sequence). Counting both end residues, the CDR3 totals 25 amino acids.

With regard to this clone: The DNA is left out, because the CDR3 cannot be placed on it with certainty; the CDR3 is given as TCRdb lists it. The J gene was not called, though the V gene is TRGV9. CDR1 is GITISATS and CDR2 is ISYDGTV in the germline V gene (reference sequence). From its first to its last residue, the CDR3 has 25 amino acids. CDR3 sequence: CACDTAGGSSWDTRQMFFGTGIKLF.

As regards this clone: Because the CDR3's place on the DNA is in doubt, the DNA is left out and the CDR3 is given as listed by TCRdb. No J gene was assigned, while the V gene was called as TRGV9. Germline assignment: CDR1 GITISATS and CDR2 ISYDGTV (reference sequence). The CDR3 has 27 amino acids, counting both end residues. The chain's CDR3 is CACDTGWGIPSSWDTRQMFFGTGIKLF.

This clone was counted once. There is no J gene call, but TRGV9 is given as the V gene. The CDR3 has 17 amino acids. Germline CDR1 and CDR2: GITISATS and ISYDGTV (reference sequence). CDR3 bases: TGTGCCTGTGACTCCTTACTGGGGGATACTTTGACAGCACAACTCTTCTTT. Its translation is CACDSLLGDTLTAQLFF.

Details on this clone: No DNA is shown, since the ends of the CDR3 on it are uncertain; the CDR3 is the one TCRdb lists. The V gene is given as TRGV9, and no J gene call is available. Germline values: CDR1 GITISATS, CDR2 ISYDGTV (reference sequence). The CDR3 has 26 residues if both end residues are counted. CDR3: CACDLLGATNSWDTRQMFFGTGIKLF.

No J gene was assigned, while the V gene was called as TRGV9. Germline CDR1 GITISATS, CDR2 ISYDGTV (reference sequence). CDR3 length: 16 residues. This chain's CDR3 is CACDTVGGYTTAQLFF. The DNA of the CDR3 is TGTGCCTGTGACACCGTCGGGGGATACACGACAGCACAACTCTTCTTT.

Points on this clone: It is unclear where the CDR3 begins or ends on the DNA, so no DNA is shown, and the CDR3 is as TCRdb lists it. The V gene is TRGV9, but the J gene lacks a call. Ends included, the CDR3 has 25 residues. Germline V gives CDR1 GITISATS, CDR2 ISYDGTV (reference sequence). CDR3 region: CACDTGGIRAWDTRQMFFGTGIKLF.

A word on this clone: The limits of the CDR3 on the DNA are not certain, so only TCRdb's listed CDR3 is given. The J gene went uncalled, whereas the V gene is TRGV9. The germline V gene encodes CDR1 GITISATS and CDR2 ISYDGTV (reference sequence). The CDR3 is 25 amino acids in total, end residues counted. The CDR3 sequence: CACDAGWGESWDTRQMFFGTGIKLF.

On this clone itself: The limits of the CDR3 on the DNA are not certain, so only TCRdb's listed CDR3 is given. CDR3 sequence reads: CACDGGYGQSSWDTRQMFFGTGIKLF. No J gene was called, and the V gene is TRGV9. Germline CDR1 and CDR2: GITISATS and ISYDGTV (reference sequence). Ends included, the CDR3 has 26 residues.

With respect to this clone: The DNA is left out, because the CDR3 cannot be placed on it with certainty; the CDR3 is given as TCRdb lists it. No J gene call was made, and the V gene is TRGV9. Termini included, the CDR3 measures 26 amino acids. In germline, CDR1 is GITISATS, CDR2 ISYDGTV (reference sequence). CDR3 sequence: CACDTGGYRSSWDTRQMFFGTGIKLF.

This clone turned up a few times. The DNA is left out, because the CDR3 cannot be placed on it with certainty; the CDR3 is given as TCRdb lists it. The same CDR3 can be traced to other DNA sequences in this sample. The V segment is TRGV9, and no J call was made. The CDR3 length is 25 residues, termini included. Per germline, CDR1 GITISATS and CDR2 ISYDGTV (reference sequence). The CDR3 spells CACDTGGYSSWDTRQMFFGTGIKLF.

With respect to this clone: Because the CDR3's place on the DNA is in doubt, the DNA is left out and the CDR3 is given as listed by TCRdb. This CDR3 reads CACDTVLGDVISWDTRQMFFGTGIKLF. The V gene reported is TRGV9; the J gene is uncalled. The CDR3 spans 27 residues, counting both ends. CDR1 is GITISATS and CDR2 is ISYDGTV in the germline V gene (reference sequence).

As to this clone: The limits of the CDR3 on the DNA are not certain, so only TCRdb's listed CDR3 is given. The V gene is given as TRGV9, and no J gene call is available. Per germline, CDR1 GITISATS and CDR2 ISYDGTV (reference sequence). A total of 25 residues make up the CDR3, ends included. The CDR3 sequence is CACDPLGVDSWDTRQMFFGTGIKLF.

The J segment was not called; the V segment is TRGV9. Germline CDR1 reads GITISATS; CDR2 reads ISYDGTV (reference sequence). The CDR3 totals 14 residues. The CDR3 bases are TGTGCCTGTGACGTACTGGGGGATACAGCACAACTCTTCTTT. Translation: CACDVLGDTAQLFF.

This clone showed up just once. The limits of the CDR3 on the DNA are not certain, so only TCRdb's listed CDR3 is given. CDR3 region: CACDTAGAGGHSSWDTRQMFFGTGIKLF. The J gene was not called, though the V gene is TRGV9. The CDR3 length equals 28 residues, ends included. The V gene's germline CDR1 is GITISATS and CDR2 ISYDGTV (reference sequence).

This clone was counted a single time. The limits of the CDR3 on the DNA are not certain, so only TCRdb's listed CDR3 is given. With the J gene uncalled, the V gene is TRGV9. The CDR3 spans 24 amino acids, including both terminal residues. Germline CDR1 GITISATS, CDR2 ISYDGTV (reference sequence). The CDR3 region is CACDTAGGYWDTRQMFFGTGIKLF.

The sample holds one count of this clone. The DNA is omitted, as the CDR3 cannot be located on it reliably, and the CDR3 follows TCRdb's listing. The V gene is TRGV9; the J gene was not called. The length of the CDR3 is 25 amino acids, counting both ends. Germline V gives CDR1 GITISATS, CDR2 ISYDGTV (reference sequence). The CDR3 protein is CACDPSTDFSWDTRQMFFGTGIKLF.

Notes on this clone: Because the CDR3's place on the DNA is in doubt, the DNA is left out and the CDR3 is given as listed by TCRdb. No call exists for the J gene, whereas the V gene is TRGV9. In germline, CDR1 is GITISATS, CDR2 ISYDGTV (reference sequence). Both ends counted, the CDR3 spans 25 residues. CDR3 region: CACDTVGDSSWDTRQMFFGTGIKLF.

This clone was observed once. The limits of the CDR3 on the DNA are not certain, so only TCRdb's listed CDR3 is given. With the J gene uncalled, the V gene is TRGV9. Counting both end residues, the CDR3 totals 26 amino acids. CDR1 GITISATS and CDR2 ISYDGTV come from the germline V gene (reference sequence). This CDR3 is CACDVLGDLSSWDTRQMFFGTGIKLF.

J gene calling gave no result, while the V gene is TRGV9. Germline CDR1 reads GITISATS; CDR2 reads ISYDGTV (reference sequence). The CDR3 runs 18 residues. The CDR3 spells CACDTLGDTRALTAQLFF. The CDR3 coding sequence is TGTGCCTGTGACACTCTAGGGGATACGCGGGCTTTGACAGCACAACTCTTCTTT.